A selection of T cell receptor beta chains follows, all from one sample in a study of breast tumors, draining lymph nodes, adjacent tissues. One entry per CDR3 protein results from TCRdb running MiXCR on the multiplex PCR reads. The sample includes fewer than 140,000 distinct CDR3 sequences, roughly 29% seen only once; the top ten take 4.5% to 7%. Sequencing was carried out using axillary lymph node tissue. These receptors were collected from a female donor with breast cancer. Some clones in this sample may be carry-over from other donors' samples. CDR3s include the opening cysteine and the closing phenylalanine or tryptophan. D genes are given only for firm matches. Clone size appears in some rows only: once, few, many, or a class for an expanded clone.

>TRBD1|TRBJ2-7|NA|TRBV20-1
TGCAGTGCTAGAGCCGGGACAGGGGGCTCCTACGAGCAGTACTTC
CSARAGTGGSYEQYF
>TRBD1|TRBJ1-4|many|TRBV7-8
TGTGCCAGCAGCTTGTACAGGGGTAATGAAAAACTGTTTTTT
CASSLYRGNEKLFF
>TRBD1|TRBJ2-3|many|TRBV20-1
TGCAGCGCAGGACAGGGGGTGACAGATACGCAGTATTTT
CSAGQGVTDTQYF
>TRBD1|TRBJ1-2|many|TRBV9
TGTGCCAGCAGCGTAGAGGGGGCCTGGGGCTACACCTTC
CASSVEGAWGYTF
>NA|TRBJ1-2|many|TRBV5-5
TGTGCCAGCAGCTTGGAGAGAGGAAACTATGGCTACACCTTC
CASSLERGNYGYTF
>TRBD2|TRBJ2-1|many|TRBV11-1
TGTGCCAGCAGAAAAAGCGGGGCCGACTCCTACAATGAGCAGTTCTTC
CASRKSGADSYNEQFF
>TRBD2|TRBJ2-5|many|TRBV20-1
TGCAGTGGAAGCGGGGCCTCTCCCCAGGAGACCCAGTACTTC
CSGSGASPQETQYF
>NA|TRBJ1-5|many|TRBV7-8
TGTGCCAGCAGGAGCGACGGACATAGCAATCAGCCCCAGCATTTT
CASRSDGHSNQPQHF
>TRBD1|TRBJ2-5|NA|TRBV20-1
TGCAGTGCCATCGGACAGGGGGTTAGGAGGGAGACCCAGTACTTC
CSAIGQGVRRETQYF
>NA|TRBJ2-4|few|TRBV28
TGTGCCAGCAGTTTGCGAGTCAGGGGCAAAAACATTCAGTACTTC
CASSLRVRGKNIQYF
>TRBD2|TRBJ2-7|many|TRBV2
TGTGCCAGCAGTCCTAGCGGGATCTGGTACTTC
CASSPSGIWYF
>NA|TRBJ2-1|NA|TRBV7-2
TGTGCCAGCAGCCCCCTATCAGGGGCCCGGGGGGATACGCAGTTCGAGCAGTTCTTC
CASSPLSGARGDTQFEQFF
>TRBD2|TRBJ2-3|NA|TRBV2
TGTGCCAGCGGTGGGCGGGGGGTTACAGATACGCAGTATTTT
CASGGRGVTDTQYF
>NA|TRBJ1-2|many|TRBV5-6
TGTGCCAGCAGCCGCAGACTGGTGAGGGCCGGCTACACCTTC
CASSRRLVRAGYTF
>NA|TRBJ2-1|many|TRBV12-3/TRBV12-4
TGTGCCAGCAGTTTTCAGGGTGGGCCATGGAATGAGCAGTTCTTC
CASSFQGGPWNEQFF
>TRBD2|TRBJ2-7|NA|TRBV7-6
TGTGCTAGCAGCAATGGACTAGCGGGCTACGAGCAGTACTTC
CASSNGLAGYEQYF
>NA|TRBJ2-5|many|TRBV28
TGTGCCAGCAGCCACCATCAAACAAGTTCTCCCGGGGAAGAGACCCAGTACTTC
CASSHHQTSSPGEETQYF
>NA|TRBJ1-1|NA|TRBV7-8
TGTGCCAGCAGCTTAGGTCCTCGGGGTTCGGGCACTGGAGCTTTCTTT
CASSLGPRGSGTGAFF
>NA|TRBJ2-2|NA|TRBV2
TGTGCCAGCAGTGAAGGGGCTACCGGGGAGCTGTTTTTT
CASSEGATGELFF
>NA|TRBJ2-5|many|TRBV3-1
TGTGCCAGCGCCACGGGGTTAGGAGAGACCCAGTACTTC
CASATGLGETQYF
>NA|TRBJ2-3|many|TRBV19
TGTGCCAGTACGACAGCAGATACGCAGTATTTT
CASTTADTQYF
>NA|TRBJ2-7|many|TRBV12-3/TRBV12-4
TGTGCCAGCAGTTTCTCCCTCGATCGGTACTTC
CASSFSLDRYF
>NA|TRBJ2-7|NA|TRBV7-9
TGTGCCAGCGGCTTCGAACTGGACGAGCAGTACTTC
CASGFELDEQYF
>TRBD1|TRBJ2-7|many|TRBV6-5
TGTGCCAGCAGCCGGCTAGCGAGACAGGGGTACGAGCAGTACTTC
CASSRLARQGYEQYF
>TRBD1|TRBJ1-1|few|TRBV11-1
TGTGCCAGCAGCTTAGGACAGGGAAGACTCACTGAAGCTTTCTTT
CASSLGQGRLTEAFF
>NA|TRBJ1-3|many|TRBV6-1
TGTGCCAGCAGTGAAGCAGGGGGTGGAAACACCATATATTTT
CASSEAGGGNTIYF
>TRBD2|TRBJ2-3|many|TRBV7-2
TGTGCCAGCAGCTCCCGACTAGCGGGGGGAACAGATACGCAGTATTTT
CASSSRLAGGTDTQYF
>NA|TRBJ1-2|NA|TRBV11-2
TGTGCCAGCAGCACCCCGGGACACATTAACTATAGCTACACCTTC
CASSTPGHINYSYTF
>NA|TRBJ1-2|many|TRBV10-3
TGTGCCATCAGTGGGGAACAGGGCGTCTATGGCTACACCTTC
CAISGEQGVYGYTF
>TRBD2|TRBJ2-7|NA|TRBV2
TGTGCCAGTCGACTGAGCGGGATTCGTATGTCCCACGAGCAGTACTTC
CASRLSGIRMSHEQYF
>TRBD2|TRBJ2-7|many|TRBV12-3/TRBV12-4
TGTGCCAGCAGCCCTAGCGGGAGGGCCTACGAGCAGTACTTC
CASSPSGRAYEQYF
>NA|TRBJ2-7|NA|TRBV10-1
TGCGCCAGCAGTGAGTCTCGAGACAGGAAGGGAGAGCAGTACTTC
CASSESRDRKGEQYF
>NA|TRBJ2-2|many|TRBV7-6
TGTGCCAGCAGCTTTCCCGGCGGGGAGCTGTTTTTT
CASSFPGGELFF
>NA|TRBJ2-1|once|TRBV7-2
TGTGCCAGCAGCTTAGTGTTGGATTACAATGAGCAGTTCTTC
CASSLVLDYNEQFF
>TRBD1|TRBJ1-6|many|TRBV6-5
TGTGCCAGCAGCCCTATGCAGGGACAGTCATATAATTCACCCCTCCACTTT
CASSPMQGQSYNSPLHF
>TRBD1|TRBJ2-1|many|TRBV20-1
TGCAGTGCTATTGAGGGGGCAATGGGGCAGTTCTTC
CSAIEGAMGQFF
>TRBD2|TRBJ2-1|many|TRBV20-1
TGCAGTGCCCCTATGAGGGAGGGTGAGCAGTTCTTC
CSAPMREGEQFF
>NA|TRBJ1-4|many|TRBV7-4
TGTGCCAGCAGCTTAGCTCTGTGGGGAACTAATGAAAAACTGTTTTTT
CASSLALWGTNEKLFF